This paragraph covers one T cell receptor beta chain sequence. Its antigen is not known. Amplification used 60 Vbeta primers and 13 Jbeta primers. Clones were sequenced by immunoSEQ multiplex PCR, and TCRdb holds only the in-frame ones, with some missing. The listing records 120,000 to 150,000 clones. This record belongs to a study of cytomegalovirus exposure and HLA in healthy donors. On the study more broadly: Genotyping showed around 80% of over 350 donors falling in the Caucasian-associated ancestry cluster. Overall study findings and caveats: Information on immune exposure was restricted to one variable (CMV serostatus).

The material sequenced was PBMCs. The clonotype originates from a man aged 40-49 years in good health and CMV-seronegative.

CDR3 sequence reads: CASSEQGASVYYGYTF. CDR3 nucleotides: TGTGCCAGCAGCGAACAGGGGGCGTCGGTTTACTATGGCTACACCTTC. V usage is TRBV9 and J usage is TRBJ1-2; 9 bases fit TRBD1. V lost 3 bases to trimming and J lost 3 bases; unmatched junction nucleotides: 9. In germline, CDR1 is SGDLS, CDR2 YYNGEE. The CDR3 extends over 16 amino acids.